The text below deals with one T cell receptor beta chain. Its antigen remains unknown. The data were obtained in a study of cytomegalovirus exposure and HLA in healthy donors. As for the study in general: Most genotyped donors, about 81% of 398, had Caucasian-associated genetic ancestry. Study-wide findings and caveats: Later work found that TCR association rates differed between HLA loci; DRB1 had the most and HLA-C the fewest. Later, an analysis found that common viral pathogens appeared to be linked with several of the most significant clusters.

Whereas donors were nominally healthy upon sampling, unrecorded immune exposures were probable. This PCR relied on a set of 60 Vbeta primers and 13 Jbeta primers. Sequencing used immunoSEQ multiplex PCR; TCRdb keeps in-frame clones, though not all of them. This repertoire shows tens of thousands of clones, 65% to 80% found once; its top ten account for less than 15%. The clonotype was recovered from a woman aged 50 to 65 in good health and CMV-seropositive. The sample taken for sequencing was PBMCs.

CDR3 in DNA: TGTGCCAGCGGGGACAGGGTAAAAGAAGTCTACGAGCAGTACTTC. It translates to CASGDRVKEVYEQYF. V and J are TRBV21-1 and TRBJ2-7; TRBD1 is the table's D call and was not checked against the DNA. TRBV21-1 is labeled a pseudogene. This CDR3 has 15 amino acids.